The rows below give T cell receptor beta chains drawn from one sample of a study of identical twins. Each CDR3 protein is one row after TCRdb ran MiXCR on the 5' RACE reads. The repertoire holds 650,000 to 800,000 distinct CDR3 sequences, more than 6.5% seen once, with approximately 0.96% in the top ten. These same records also appear under a second study, on yellow fever vaccine responses in identical twins.

The sequenced sample consisted of PBMCs. The receptors originated from a woman under 30 in good health. CDR3s include the opening cysteine and the closing phenylalanine or tryptophan. A D gene is named only where the DNA matches it firmly. Not every row has a clone size; where given, it reads once, few, many or a size class.

d_call clone_size j_call v_call cdr3_nt cdr3_aa
- many TRBJ1-2 TRBV3-1 TGTGCCAGCAGCCAAGTTACAGGGCCCTATGGCTACACCTTC CASSQVTGPYGYTF
- few TRBJ2-6 TRBV7-2 TGTGCCAGCAGCCAATTGCCGGGTTCTGGGGCCAACGTCCTGACTTTC CASSQLPGSGANVLTF
TRBD2 many TRBJ2-7 TRBV20-1 TGCAGTGCTAGAGATAAGGAGCGGGGCACCTACGAGCAGTACTTC CSARDKERGTYEQYF
- - TRBJ2-3 TRBV29-1 TGCAGCGGGCATCCGCCCACAGATACGCAGTATTTT CSGHPPTDTQYF
- few TRBJ1-5 TRBV7-8 TGTGCCAGCAGCCCCCAAGACGGCCCAGAACAGCCCCAGCATTTT CASSPQDGPEQPQHF
- many TRBJ2-7 TRBV3-1 TGTGCCAGCAGTGTAGCAAGTGCCGAGCAGTACTTC CASSVASAEQYF
- many TRBJ2-5 TRBV12-3/TRBV12-4 TGTGCCAGCAGTTTAGCGGGAGCGAGGGAGACCCAGTACTTC CASSLAGARETQYF
- - TRBJ1-6 TRBV28 TGTGCCACCCTGGGTAGTACCGCAGGACCTAATTCACCCCTCCACTTT CATLGSTAGPNSPLHF
- - TRBJ2-7 TRBV27 TGTGCCAGCAGTGAGGACAGCGGACAATCCGAATACTTC CASSEDSGQSEYF
- - TRBJ2-5 TRBV7-3 TGTGCCAGCAGCTTAACGGCCGGGCCCGGGGAGACCCAGTACTTC CASSLTAGPGETQYF
- - TRBJ1-1 TRBV10-3 TGTGCCATCAGTGCAGGTCAGAACACTGAAGCTTTCTTT CAISAGQNTEAFF
- many TRBJ2-7 TRBV28 TGTGCCAGCAGTCCGGGCGGATCTTCCTACGAGCAGTACTTC CASSPGGSSYEQYF
- few TRBJ2-3 TRBV30 TGTGCCTGGAGTGTACTATCCACAGATACGCAGTATTTT CAWSVLSTDTQYF
- - TRBJ2-3 TRBV20-1 TGCAGTGCTACATGGACAGCAACTAGCACAGATACGCAGTATTTT CSATWTATSTDTQYF
- many TRBJ2-2 TRBV5-6 TGTGCCAGCAGCTTCGTAACGGAGAACACCGGGGAGCTGTTTTTT CASSFVTENTGELFF
- few TRBJ2-7 TRBV1 TGCACCAGCAGCCAAGATAGGGGGACAGATAGGGACGGGGACGAGCAGTACTTC CTSSQDRGTDRDGDEQYF
TRBD2 many TRBJ2-1 TRBV10-3 TGTGCCATCAGTGAAGGACTAGCGGGAGGGATTTACAATGAGCAGTTCTTC CAISEGLAGGIYNEQFF
- few TRBJ2-3 TRBV4-2 TGTGCCAGCAGTCGACAGGTCACAGATACGCAGTATTTT CASSRQVTDTQYF
- - TRBJ2-2 TRBV11-1 TGTGCCAGCAGCCCAAGGCCCAAGTGGACAACCAACACCGGGGAGCTGTTTTTT CASSPRPKWTTNTGELFF
TRBD1 - TRBJ2-7 TRBV18 TGTGCCAGCTCACCCCTGGACAGGGCAGAGCAGTACTTC CASSPLDRAEQYF
- - TRBJ2-7 TRBV20-1 TGCAGTGCTAGAGTAGATCTTGGCGAGCAGTACTTC CSARVDLGEQYF
- many TRBJ2-3 TRBV12-3/TRBV12-4 TGTGCCAGCAGTAGGACTGGCACAGATACGCAGTATTTT CASSRTGTDTQYF